Below, 6 T cell receptor beta chains from the same sample are listed, as sequenced in a study of glioma-infiltrating T cells after dendritic cell vaccination. Time point reported: after dendritic cell vaccination, including at tumor progression/relapse. Only in-frame clones appear in the TCRdb table, and some are missing; sequencing was by immunoSEQ multiplex PCR. The data hold tens of thousands of clones, with 70% to 90% observed a single time. Sequences were derived from blood, sampled after dendritic cell vaccination. Receptors originate from a human donor with glioblastoma.

This clone was observed once. The rearrangement links TRBV18 to TRBJ2-2, with D perhaps matching TRBD2 (5 bases). The CDR3 has 14 amino acids. Per germline, CDR1 KGHSH and CDR2 LQKENI. Trimming stripped 2 bases from V and 4 bases from J, with 8 bases between. The CDR3 loop is CASSPDYATGELFF. The CDR3 DNA reads as TGTGCCAGCTCACCAGACTATGCCACCGGGGAGCTGTTTTTT.

V and J are TRBV14 and TRBJ1-1; D call uncertain. This CDR3 spans 17 amino acids. Germline values: CDR1 SGHDN, CDR2 FVKESK. Between the trimmed V and J ends, which lost 1 base and 3 bases, there was a span of 18 bases. The CDR3 is CASSQAPASPRDTEAFF. Written as DNA, the CDR3 is TGTGCCAGCAGCCAAGCTCCAGCGTCCCCGAGGGACACTGAAGCTTTCTTT.

This chain's CDR3 is CASSSGGSGANVLTF. In DNA form, the CDR3 reads TGTGCCAGCAGCTCGGGTGGTTCTGGGGCCAACGTCCTGACTTTC. This sequence joins TRBV5-4 and TRBJ2-6; D unclear. The ends were cut back, 3 bases at V and 1 base at J, with 8 bases in the middle. In germline, CDR1 is SGHNT, CDR2 YYREEE (reference sequence). The CDR3 runs to 15 residues.

This clone appeared a single time. The CDR3 spells CASSPGAAGDQPQHF. The CDR3 DNA reads TGTGCCAGCTCACCAGGGGCGGCAGGTGACCAGCCCCAGCATTTT. The chain links TRBV18 to TRBJ1-5, with a possible D match to TRBD1 (5 bases). The CDR3 length is 15 residues. With 2 bases removed from V and 7 bases from J, the gap between germline ends came to 15 bases. Germline assignment: CDR1 KGHSH and CDR2 LQKENI.

This chain links TRBV19 with TRBJ2-7; D is unresolved. The CDR3 has 14 amino acids. CDR1 and CDR2 (germline): LNHDA, SQIVND (reference sequence). V dropped 3 bases and J dropped 2 bases, with 11 bases sitting between them. CDR3 bases: TGTGCCAGTAGTATGGCAGGAAATACCTACGAGCAGTACTTC. Protein product: CASSMAGNTYEQYF. The variable domain in full, with the rest retrieved from reference TRBV19 and TRBJ2-7, is DGGITQSPKYLFRKEGQNVTLSCEQNLNHDAMYWYRQDPGQGLRLIYYSQIVNDFQKGDIAEGYSVSREKKESFPLTVTSAQKNPTAFYLCASSMAGNTYEQYFGPGTRLTVT.

The chain couples TRBV7-6 to TRBJ2-2; D is unclear. The CDR3 loop spans 12 amino acids. V was shortened by 2 bases and J by 5 bases, with 3 bases between the two germline ends. Germline V lookup: CDR1 SGHVS, CDR2 FNYEAQ. The CDR3 nucleotides are TGTGCCAGCAGCTTACAAACCGGGGAGCTGTTTTTT. It translates to CASSLQTGELFF.